These 21 T cell receptor beta chains share one sample of origin, sequenced in a study of OX40 agonist ivuxolimab in advanced cancers. Clones were sequenced by immunoSEQ multiplex PCR, and TCRdb holds only the in-frame ones, with some missing. The table has 25,000 to 30,000 clones, roughly 83% seen once. The starting material was CD4+ or CD8+ T cells sorted from blood, obtained in a trial of the OX40 agonist ivuxolimab. Receptor source: an adult with an advanced solid tumor such as melanoma, head and neck, liver or kidney cancer.

The rearrangement links TRBV7-8 to TRBJ1-5; D gene uncertain. Germline-derived CDR1 and CDR2 are SGHVS and FQNEAQ. CDR3 length equals 14 residues. V gave up 5 bases and J gave up 0 bases, with 8 bases separating them. CDR3 nucleotides: TGTGCCAGCAGCCCAGACGGTAGCAATCAGCCCCAGCATTTT. Amino acids: CASSPDGSNQPQHF.

The chain recombines TRBV27 with TRBJ2-5, with D unresolved. Germline values: CDR1 MNHEY, CDR2 SMNVEV (reference sequence). Between the trimmed V and J ends, which lost 5 bases and 2 bases, there was a span of 9 bases. The CDR3 contains 13 residues. This chain's CDR3 is CASSPWSQETQYF. DNA for the CDR3: TGTGCCAGCAGTCCTTGGTCGCAAGAGACCCAGTACTTC.

This chain links TRBV28 with TRBJ1-5; 7 bases match TRBD1. Germline trimming cut 3 bases from V and 6 bases from J; bases unmatched to any gene: 8. The CDR3 runs 15 residues. The germline CDR1 and CDR2 sequences are MDHEN and SYDVKM. The CDR3 DNA reads TGTGCCAGCAGTTTCTCCCAACACAGGGGTCAGCCCCAGCATTTT. Its protein product is CASSFSQHRGQPQHF.

The rearrangement joins TRBV4-3 to TRBJ1-2; maybe TRBD1 (6 bases). This CDR3 is built from 16 residues. The V end lost 1 base, the J end lost 4 bases, and 16 bases lay between the germline ends. CDR1 LGHNA and CDR2 YSLEER come from the germline V gene. The chain's CDR3 is CASSQGRGGSSYGYTF. The CDR3 region has the DNA TGCGCCAGCAGCCAAGGGAGAGGGGGAAGCTCCTATGGCTACACCTTC.

This sequence joins TRBV6-4 and TRBJ1-6; D ambiguous. The germline CDR1 and CDR2 sequences are MRHNA and SNTAGT. The CDR3 length is 15 residues. V shed 0 bases and J shed 7 bases, with 10 bases lying between them. DNA of the CDR3: TGTGCCAGCAGTGACTCGACGGGAGGCAATTCACCCCTCCACTTT. Amino acid sequence: CASSDSTGGNSPLHF.

The chain employs TRBV4-1 and TRBJ1-5, with D unresolved. Germline lookup yields CDR1 MGHRA and CDR2 YSYEKL. V was trimmed by 5 bases and J by 0 bases, leaving 11 bases between them. The CDR3 covers 15 residues. CDR3 nucleotides: TGCGCCAGCAGCAATACAGTAGATAGCAATCAGCCCCAGCATTTT. This translates into CASSNTVDSNQPQHF.

V is TRBV9 and J is TRBJ1-2; TRBD1 matches 8 bases. This CDR3 contains 17 residues. The V gene end was trimmed by 4 bases and the J gene end by 1 base; junction bases not matched to a gene: 12. CDR1 and CDR2 from the germline V gene are SGDLS and YYNGEE. The CDR3 protein is CASSPRPDRGLNYGYTF. The CDR3 DNA reads TGTGCCAGCAGCCCGCGGCCAGACAGGGGTCTTAACTATGGCTACACCTTC.

Turning to this clone: One end of the junction is discordant with germline, which a read error may explain. J is TRBJ2-3 and V is TRBV7-7; D gene uncertain. This CDR3 comprises 15 residues. Germline CDR1 is SSHAT and CDR2 is FNYEAQ (reference sequence). CDR3 loop: CASSLDPGSTDTQYF. The DNA for the CDR3 is TGTGCTAGCAGCTTAGATCCAGGCAGCACAGATACGCAGTATTTT. Full variable domain (outside the CDR3, taken from reference TRBV7-7 and TRBJ2-3): GAGVSQSPRYKVTKRGQDVTLRCDPISSHATLYWYQQALGQGPEFLTYFNYEAQPDKSGLPSDRFSAERPEGSISTLTIQRTEQRDSAMYRCASSLDPGSTDTQYFGPGTRLTVL.

J is TRBJ2-2 and V is TRBV6-4, with TRBD2 matching 7 bases. The CDR3 runs 13 residues. V gave up 4 bases and J gave up 4 bases; unmatched junction bases: 0. From germline, CDR1 is MRHNA and CDR2 SNTAGT. The CDR3 nucleotides are TGTGCCAGCAGTGCGGGGGGCACCGGGGAGCTGTTTTTT. This sequence encodes CASSAGGTGELFF.

The chain uses TRBV9 and TRBJ2-7; 8 bases match TRBD1. Germline loops: CDR1 SGDLS, CDR2 YYNGEE. V was pared by 5 bases and J by 2 bases, with 9 bases of the junction left unmatched. The CDR3 has 15 residues. The CDR3 nucleotides are TGTGCCAGCAGTGCTGTCGACAGGGGTCCCTACGAGCAGTACTTC. Translated, it gives CASSAVDRGPYEQYF.

V usage is TRBV28 and J usage is TRBJ2-3; no clear D gene. Germline lookup yields CDR1 MDHEN and CDR2 SYDVKM. Trimming took off 3 bases at V and 0 bases at J, with 10 bases between the two ends. This CDR3 is built from 15 residues. CDR3 amino acids: CASSFVLGSTDTQYF. CDR3 DNA: TGTGCCAGCAGTTTCGTCCTAGGGAGCACAGATACGCAGTATTTT.

This clone occurred once. The chain recombines TRBV14 with TRBJ2-1; 7 bases are shared with TRBD1. Germline V gene sequence: CDR1 SGHDN, CDR2 FVKESK. The CDR3 sequence is 16 residues long. The ends lost 4 bases at V and 2 bases at J; junction bases unmatched: 8. As DNA, the CDR3 is TGTGCCAGCAGCCCACTAGACAGGGCCCCCTACAATGAGCAGTTCTTC. It yields the protein CASSPLDRAPYNEQFF.

This clone was counted a few times. This CDR3 is also generated by other DNA sequences in the sample. The J gene is TRBJ1-4, the V gene TRBV4-1; D is ambiguous. V shed 0 bases and J shed 3 bases, with 2 bases lying between them. There are 13 residues in the CDR3. Germline CDR1 MGHRA, CDR2 YSYEKL. The CDR3 DNA sequence: TGCGCCAGCAGCCAAGACCCTAATGAAAAACTGTTTTTT. Translating gives CASSQDPNEKLFF.

A single count supports this clone. V and J are TRBV7-9 and TRBJ1-5; 7 nucleotides match TRBD1. V lost 1 base and J lost 3; bases outside the gene matches: 3. This CDR3 has 15 amino acids. The germline CDR1 and CDR2 sequences are SEHNR and FQNEAQ (reference sequence). CDR3 nucleotides: TGTGCCAGCAGCTTAGAAGGGGGCTCCAATCAGCCCCAGCATTTT. Translating it yields CASSLEGGSNQPQHF.

This chain links TRBV6-6 with TRBJ2-1; 8 positions match TRBD1. Germline V gene data show CDR1 as MNHNY and CDR2 as SVGAGI (reference sequence). The CDR3 spans 15 residues. V lost 4 bases and J lost 8; bases outside the gene matches: 10. The CDR3 sequence: CASSSQGAREDEQFF. CDR3 DNA: TGTGCCAGCAGTTCCCAGGGGGCGCGAGAGGATGAGCAGTTCTTC.

The chain uses TRBV7-8 and TRBJ2-7; the D is unclear. The V and J ends lost 6 bases and 0 bases respectively, with 9 bases between them. This CDR3 is 13 amino acids long. Germline V gene data show CDR1 as SGHVS and CDR2 as FQNEAQ. The CDR3 DNA reads as TGTGCCAGCAGTGACGGGCTCTCCTACGAGCAGTACTTC. Its translation is CASSDGLSYEQYF.

This chain connects TRBV6-1 to TRBJ2-5, with D perhaps matching TRBD2 (6 bases). Germline-derived CDR1 and CDR2 are MNHNS and SASEGT. Trimming took off 3 bases at V and 5 bases at J, with 16 bases between the two ends. The CDR3 totals 15 residues. The CDR3 bases are TGTGCCAGCAGTGACTCAGTAGGGACTTCGGAGACCCAGTACTTC. Residues: CASSDSVGTSETQYF.

The chain links TRBV13 to TRBJ2-3, with 14 bases matching TRBD2. Germline trimming cut 4 bases from V and 4 bases from J; bases unmatched to any gene: 10. The V gene's germline CDR1 is PRHDT and CDR2 FYEKMQ (reference sequence). This CDR3 has 18 amino acids. Written as DNA, the CDR3 is TGTGCCAGCAGCTCTCCCGGGACTAGCGGGAGTTGGGCAGATACGCAGTATTTT. This translates into CASSSPGTSGSWADTQYF.

This clone occurred once. The chain employs TRBV2 and TRBJ1-4; D not resolved. Germline-derived CDR1 and CDR2 are SNHLY and FYNNEI. The CDR3 sequence is 16 residues long. Trimming removed 2 bases from V and 2 bases from J, with 12 bases in between. The CDR3 region has the DNA TGTGCCAGCAGTGAAATGTGGAGCAGGACTAATGAAAAACTGTTTTTT. Its translation: CASSEMWSRTNEKLFF.

The chain links TRBV4-1 to TRBJ2-2, with a possible D match to TRBD1 (6 bases). This CDR3 region has 16 residues. Germline V CDR1 and CDR2: MGHRA, YSYEKL. Deletions cut 6 bases from V and 0 bases from J, with 14 bases between. This CDR3 reads CASRLPGAANTGELFF. The CDR3 bases are TGCGCCAGCAGACTTCCAGGGGCCGCGAACACCGGGGAGCTGTTTTTT.

This chain joins TRBV9 and TRBJ2-5; D is perhaps TRBD1 (6 bases). The end of the DNA fits TRBJ2-7 better, so the J call may be wrong. This CDR3 contains 15 residues. Germline CDR1 SGDLS, CDR2 YYNGEE. The CDR3 here is CASSVAQGRSYEQYF. The CDR3 nucleotides are TGTGCCAGCAGCGTAGCACAGGGAAGGTCCTACGAGCAGTACTTC.